This passage covers 7 T cell receptor beta chains from one sample sequenced in a study of blood T cell repertoires in COVID-19. Only in-frame clones appear in the TCRdb table, and some are missing; sequencing was by immunoSEQ multiplex PCR. The sample lists fewer than 70,000 clones, about 93% seen once, with 7% to 10% in the top ten. Input material: peripheral blood. These receptors were collected from a woman of 80 years or more with active COVID-19.

CDR3 region: CASSPTSGENTGELFF. CDR3 DNA sequence: TGTGCCAGCAGCCCGACTAGCGGGGAGAACACCGGGGAGCTGTTTTTT. V usage is TRBV9 and J usage is TRBJ2-2; 11 bases are shared with TRBD2. The junction had 3 bases not matched to a gene; V was cut back by 4 bases and J by 1 base. The length of the CDR3 is 16 residues. Germline V lookup: CDR1 SGDLS, CDR2 YYNGEE.

This chain uses TRBV3-1 (or the pseudogene TRBV3-2) with TRBJ1-5, with no clear D. CDR1 LGHDT and CDR2 YNNKEL come from the germline V gene (reference sequence). Trimming removed 1 base from V and 6 bases from J, with 19 bases in between. The CDR3 has 17 residues. The CDR3 region has the DNA TGTGCCAGCAGCCAAGGGCCGACGGGAACAATGGGTCAGCCCCAGCATTTT. The encoded protein is CASSQGPTGTMGQPQHF.

The CDR3 sequence: CASSQSNRGGTQYF. The CDR3 DNA is TGTGCCAGCAGCCAGTCAAACCGCGGTGGGACCCAGTACTTC. The V call is TRBV14, the J call TRBJ2-5, with D uncertain. Trimming pared 3 bases from V and 7 bases from J, leaving 15 bases between. This CDR3 spans 14 amino acids. Germline assignment: CDR1 SGHDN and CDR2 FVKESK.

The chain carries TRBV19 and TRBJ1-2, with 12 bases matching TRBD1. There are 15 residues in the CDR3. CDR1 is LNHDA, CDR2 SQIVND, per germline (reference sequence). Trimming took 6 bases from V and 2 from J; bases not matched to a gene: 4. The CDR3 here is CASSRGTGGNYGYTF. In DNA form, the CDR3 reads TGTGCCAGTAGCAGAGGGACAGGGGGCAACTATGGCTACACCTTC.

The chain recombines TRBV5-1 with TRBJ2-7; D perhaps matches TRBD1 (6 bases). The CDR3 is 15 residues long. Germline CDR1 reads SGHRS; CDR2 reads YFSETQ. The V and J ends lost 4 bases and 6 bases respectively, with 20 bases between them. The CDR3 bases are TGCGCCAGCAGCCCGGGACCGCCGATGGGGGCCGAGCAGTACTTC. It yields the protein CASSPGPPMGAEQYF.

The rearrangement joins TRBV7-9 to TRBJ2-3, with TRBD2 matching 7 bases. CDR3 length: 15 residues. The germline CDR1 and CDR2 sequences are SEHNR and FQNEAQ (reference sequence). The V segment lost 1 base and the J segment 3 bases; nucleotides outside the gene matches: 4. CDR3 protein: CASSLGGSTTDTQYF. For the CDR3, the DNA is TGTGCCAGCAGCTTAGGCGGGAGTACGACAGATACGCAGTATTTT.

The CDR3 sequence is CASSQDWTRTEAFF. The CDR3 coding sequence is TGTGCCAGCAGCCAAGATTGGACTAGGACTGAAGCTTTCTTT. The chain uses TRBV6-5 and TRBJ1-1; D call uncertain. The germline V gene has CDR1 MNHEY and CDR2 SVGAGI. V was shortened by 6 bases and J by 5 bases, with 16 bases between the two germline ends. The CDR3 totals 14 residues.